This T cell receptor (beta chain) originates from a study of blood T cell repertoires in COVID-19. Study summary: COVID-19 samples, acute and convalescent, were from the United States, Italy and Spain. T cells, B-cell-depleted T cells, or PBMCs supplied cDNA or gDNA.

V lost 5 bases and J 4 bases, leaving 10 bases between the germline ends. The CDR3 has 12 residues. Per the germline V gene, CDR1 is SGHRS and CDR2 is YFSETQ. Authors' data handling: By means of reference gene primer amplification, nucleated cell counts were estimated. Sequencing used immunoSEQ multiplex PCR; TCRdb keeps in-frame clones, though not all of them. V, J and clone size were drawn from that table, and D and trimming were deduced from the DNA. The sample has roughly 170,000 clones, roughly 90% seen once. This chain uses TRBV5-1 with TRBJ2-7; the D is unclear. Sequencing used peripheral blood. The clonotype originates from a man aged 65 to 85 with active or convalescent COVID-19. The CDR3 nucleotides read TGCGCCAGCAGGAGTGACTTGTACGAGCAGTACTTC. This encodes CASRSDLYEQYF.